The clone carrying this T cell receptor (beta chain) was detected once. Its antigen is unidentified. The data were taken from a study of OX40 agonist ivuxolimab in advanced cancers. Turning to the study itself: Every 2 weeks, patients received ivuxolimab intravenously, dosed at 0.01 to 10 mg/kg.

The data were produced by immunoSEQ multiplex PCR, yet TCRdb's version contains in-frame clones alone and is incomplete. The repertoire holds some 100,000 clones, with around nine tenths as singletons. V was pared by 6 bases and J by 3 bases, with 30 bases between. From germline, CDR1 is MDHEN and CDR2 SYDVKM. The CDR3 covers 19 residues. Study findings and constraints: At 0.1 to 3.0 mg/kg, CD4+ and CD8+ blood T cells expanded clonally by week 6.

This sequence originates from an adult with an advanced solid tumor such as melanoma, head and neck, liver or kidney cancer. The starting material was CD4+ or CD8+ T cells sorted from blood, obtained in a trial of the OX40 agonist ivuxolimab. The chain employs TRBV28 and TRBJ2-7; D might be TRBD2 (6 bases). Here the CDR3 DNA reads TGTGCCAGCAGAGCCGCAGGACTAACCGGCCCCTCGCCCAACTACGAGCAGTACTTC. Its translation: CASRAAGLTGPSPNYEQYF.